This T cell receptor beta chain came from a study of CD8+CD57+ T cells in acquired aplastic anemia. Study outcomes and limitations: Patients had twenty-nine CD8+ CDR3 sequences in common with controls (the shared set).

TCR beta VDJ and CDR3 profiling used genomic DNA as template. TCRdb reanalysed the reads using MiXCR and keeps one entry per CDR3 protein. The sample yields 200,000 or so distinct CDR3 sequences, under 55% seen once. Selection for sequencing was limited to patients who had shown CD8+CD57+ cell expansion by flow cytometry. Every one of the patients had aplastic anemia (severe, acquired). Patients had undergone no therapy by the time their blood was sampled. V lost 1 base and J lost 2; bases outside the gene matches: 7. In germline, CDR1 is SGHVS, CDR2 FQNEAQ. The CDR3 covers 16 residues. A note on this clonotype: What it binds is unknown.

V gene TRBV7-8 combines with J gene TRBJ2-5, with 7 positions matching TRBD2. Source material: sorted CD4+, CD8+, or CD8+CD57+ T cells (not recorded which) from PBMCs. The sequence derives from a human donor with aplastic anemia. Here the CDR3 DNA reads TGTGCCAGCAGCTTAGGAGTTGGACTAGATCAAGAGACCCAGTACTTC. Its protein product is CASSLGVGLDQETQYF.